The entry that follows covers one T cell receptor (beta chain) sequence. Unmatched junction bases numbered 5, after V lost 0 bases and J lost 5 bases. Germline V gene sequence: CDR1 SGDLS, CDR2 YYNGEE. The CDR3 is 15 amino acids. The authors' processing: Amplifying reference gene primers gave estimates of nucleated cell counts. Here immunoSEQ multiplex PCR was the method, and the copy in TCRdb shows in-frame clones only, minus some. The DNA was the basis for D and trimming; V, J and clone size are from that table. The sample has roughly 54,000 clones, about 82% seen once. The data belong to a study of blood T cell repertoires in COVID-19. Study as a whole: In each case, the material was cDNA or gDNA derived from T cells, B-cell-depleted T cells, or PBMCs.

The receptor was isolated from a woman in her sixties with acute or convalescent COVID-19. The chain joins TRBV9 to TRBJ2-1, with 7 bases matching TRBD2. The specimen was peripheral blood. CDR3: CASSVGRTSNNEQFF. CDR3 DNA: TGTGCCAGCAGCGTAGGCAGGACTAGTAACAATGAGCAGTTCTTC.